The 17 T cell receptor beta chains given below trace back to one sample, sequenced in a study of blood T cell repertoires in COVID-19. The protocol was immunoSEQ multiplex PCR, while the TCRdb copy is restricted to in-frame clones and leaves out a portion. The data show around 100,000 clones, approximately 84% seen once. The sample was peripheral blood. Receptors originate from a man aged 35-49 years with active or convalescent COVID-19.

The rearrangement joins TRBV11-2 to TRBJ2-5; 12 bases are a match to TRBD2. Germline V gene data show CDR1 as SGHAT and CDR2 as FQNNGV. The CDR3 spans 16 residues. The V segment lost 5 bases and the J segment 0 bases; nucleotides outside the gene matches: 4. The CDR3 loop reads CASSQPSGGDQETQYF. DNA for the CDR3: TGTGCCAGCAGCCAACCTAGCGGGGGGGACCAAGAGACCCAGTACTTC.

This rearrangement joins TRBV7-4 to TRBJ1-3; weak D call: TRBD1 (6 bases). The V end was cut by 5 bases, the J end by 0 bases, with 20 bases between. This CDR3 has 18 residues. Germline CDR1 is SGHVT and CDR2 is SQSDAQ. The CDR3 sequence is CASSGRTRDISSGNTIYF. CDR3 sequence (DNA): TGTGCCAGCAGCGGCAGAACAAGGGACATCAGCTCTGGAAACACCATATATTTT. Using reference TRBV7-4 and TRBJ1-3 for the parts outside the CDR3, the full variable domain is GAGVSQSPRYKVAKRGRDVALRCDSISGHVTLYWYRQTLGQGSEVLTYSQSDAQRDKSGRPSGRFSAERPERSVSTLKIQRTEQGDSAVYLCASSGRTRDISSGNTIYFGEGSWLTVV.

CDR3 region: CASSLAQGTNEKLFF. The CDR3 DNA sequence: TGTGCCAGCAGCTTAGCGCAGGGGACTAATGAAAAACTGTTTTTT. This sequence joins TRBV7-2 and TRBJ1-4; TRBD1 might be the D (6 bases). Trimming took 0 bases from V and 2 from J, leaving 7 bases between them. CDR1 is SGHTA, CDR2 FQGNSA, per germline. CDR3 length: 15 residues.

The CDR3 DNA follows: TGTGCCAGCAGCCCGGACCATAACAGGGCCCAAGAGACCCAGTACTTC. Its protein product is CASSPDHNRAQETQYF. The rearrangement uses TRBV5-4 and TRBJ2-5, with D tentatively TRBD1 (6 bases). V lost 4 bases to trimming and J lost 1 base, with 17 bases between them. Per germline, CDR1 SGHNT and CDR2 YYREEE (reference sequence). The CDR3 length is 16 residues.

This clone was recorded once. The chain couples TRBV7-2 to TRBJ2-1; 8 bases are shared with TRBD2. J lost 10 bases, V lost 3 bases, and 5 bases had no gene match. The germline V gene encodes CDR1 SGHTA and CDR2 FQGNSA. CDR3 length: 13 amino acids. CDR3 sequence: CASSFPGLAEQFF. The CDR3 nucleotides are TGTGCCAGCAGCTTCCCAGGACTAGCCGAGCAGTTCTTC.

The sample holds a few counts of this clone. V is TRBV29-1 and J is TRBJ2-7; maybe TRBD2 (6 bases). The CDR3 contains 12 residues. V lost 7 bases, J lost 2 bases, and 12 bases lay in between. The germline V gene has CDR1 SQVTM and CDR2 ANQGSEA. The DNA of the CDR3 is TGCAGCGGCCGGGACTTGACCTACGAGCAGTACTTC. Translated: CSGRDLTYEQYF.

V and J are TRBV6-4 and TRBJ2-1, with D tentatively TRBD1 (6 bases). V was shortened by 6 bases and J by 7 bases, with 16 bases between the two germline ends. There are 14 residues in the CDR3. Germline CDR1 and CDR2: MRHNA and SNTAGT. CDR3 nucleotide sequence: TGTGCCAGCAGCGGGACATCCCGGCGGAATGAGCAGTTCTTC. It encodes CASSGTSRRNEQFF.

This clone was counted once. V usage is TRBV7-6 and J usage is TRBJ1-1; 9 bases match TRBD1. Germline values: CDR1 SGHVS, CDR2 FNYEAQ. The CDR3 consists of 19 residues. V shed 1 base and J 0 bases; nucleotides not matched to a gene: 12. In nucleotides, the CDR3 is TGTGCCAGCAGCTTAGGGAGCCGCACAGGGGGCAGTTTGAACACTGAAGCTTTCTTT. This translates into CASSLGSRTGGSLNTEAFF.

The V and J genes are TRBV5-4 and TRBJ2-3, with TRBD2 identical over 10 bases. The CDR3 runs to 18 residues. V trimming: 4 bases; J trimming: 0 bases; junction bases outside the gene matches: 11. Germline V gene sequence: CDR1 SGHNT, CDR2 YYREEE (reference sequence). The CDR3 here is CASSQRGGRVTSTDTQYF. The CDR3 DNA reads TGTGCCAGCAGCCAGCGGGGGGGCCGGGTCACTAGCACAGATACGCAGTATTTT.

The V call is TRBV25-1, the J call TRBJ1-2, with 7 bases fitting TRBD1. The germline V gene has CDR1 MGHDK and CDR2 SYGVNS. The junction had 7 bases not matched to a gene; V was cut back by 5 bases and J by 4 bases. CDR3 length: 14 amino acids. The CDR3, as DNA: TGTGCCAGCAGTTTACAGGGGTGGTCCTATGGCTACACCTTC. Its translation is CASSLQGWSYGYTF.

The V and J genes are TRBV7-2 and TRBJ1-2; 8 bases align to TRBD1. The CDR3 contains 15 residues. Germline CDR1 is SGHTA and CDR2 is FQGNSA. V was clipped by 1 base and J by 4 bases; unmatched bases: 5. The CDR3: CASSLGRGLGYGYTF. The CDR3 region has the DNA TGTGCCAGCAGCTTAGGCAGGGGGCTGGGCTATGGCTACACCTTC. The whole variable domain, filled in from reference TRBV7-2 and TRBJ1-2, reads GAGVSQSPSNKVTEKGKDVELRCDPISGHTALYWYRQSLGQGLEFLIYFQGNSAPDKSGLPSDRFSAERTGGSVSTLTIQRTQQEDSAVYLCASSLGRGLGYGYTFGSGTRLTVV.

This chain uses TRBV2 with TRBJ1-6; D remains unclear. The CDR3 is 16 residues long. V lost 2 bases and J 0 bases, leaving 8 bases between the germline ends. Germline CDR1 reads SNHLY; CDR2 reads FYNNEI. The CDR3 reads CASSELSFSYNSPLHF. The CDR3 DNA reads as TGTGCCAGCAGTGAACTGAGCTTCTCCTATAATTCACCCCTCCACTTT.

This rearrangement joins TRBV5-6 to TRBJ2-7; 14 bases align to TRBD2. This CDR3 comprises 18 residues. V shed 4 bases and J 4 bases; nucleotides not matched to a gene: 13. Germline assignment: CDR1 SGHDT and CDR2 YYEEEE. CDR3 in DNA: TGTGCCAGCAGCCCTCAGTTGACTAGCGGGAGGGTGGGGTACGAGCAGTACTTC. This sequence encodes CASSPQLTSGRVGYEQYF.

The chain has TRBV4-2 and TRBJ1-2; 7 positions match TRBD1. V was clipped by 0 bases and J by 2 bases; unmatched bases: 3. The CDR3 loop spans 15 amino acids. CDR1 LGHNA and CDR2 YNFKEQ come from the germline V gene. The CDR3 sequence is CASSQEGRGNYGYTF. DNA for the CDR3: TGTGCCAGCAGCCAAGAAGGCAGGGGGAACTATGGCTACACCTTC.

The rearrangement links TRBV12-3 or TRBV12-4 to TRBJ2-3; 9 nucleotides line up with TRBD2. The V gene end was trimmed by 6 bases and the J gene end by 3 bases; junction bases not matched to a gene: 1. CDR3 size: 13 residues. The CDR3 DNA is TGTGCCAGCAGACTAGCGGGTACAGATACGCAGTATTTT. Its translation is CASRLAGTDTQYF.

This sequence joins TRBV19 and TRBJ1-5; possibly TRBD1 for D (5 bases). The CDR3 runs 15 residues. CDR1 is LNHDA, CDR2 SQIVND, per germline (reference sequence). V lost 5 bases and J lost 3, with 14 bases in between. CDR3: CASSGAIVVNQPQHF. Here the CDR3 DNA reads TGTGCCAGTAGTGGGGCCATAGTAGTCAATCAGCCCCAGCATTTT.

This clone has more than one count but fewer than ten. The CDR3 region has the DNA TGTGCCATCAGCATAGGGGCCGATGGCTACACCTTC. Its protein is CAISIGADGYTF. The chain joins TRBV10-3 to TRBJ1-2; tentatively, D is TRBD1 (5 bases). CDR1 and CDR2 (germline): ENHRY, SYGVKD. V was cut by 6 bases and J by 6 bases, with 11 bases left in between. This CDR3 is built from 12 residues.